The 28 T cell receptor beta chains given below trace back to one sample, sequenced in a study of shared clonotypes between healthy human individuals. Data came from immunoSEQ multiplex PCR; TCRdb stores just in-frame clones and leaves some out. The table shows over a million clones, with roughly 96% occurring only once. What was sequenced was naive CD4+ T cells sorted from blood. Subset defined: CD45RA+ positively selected. The receptors derive from a man aged 25-45 years in good health.

The gene calls are TRBV11-2 and TRBJ2-4; D call uncertain. The germline CDR1 and CDR2 sequences are SGHAT and FQNNGV. The CDR3 covers 11 residues. V dropped 0 bases and J dropped 7 bases, with 1 base sitting between them. In nucleotides, the CDR3 is TGTGCCAGCAGCTTAGAGAACATTCAGTACTTC. It yields the protein CASSLENIQYF.

The chain joins TRBV30 to TRBJ1-5; no clear D. Germline values: CDR1 GTSNPN, CDR2 SVGIG (reference sequence). V was shortened by 0 bases and J by 0 bases, with 6 bases between the two germline ends. The CDR3 length is 14 residues. Written as DNA, the CDR3 is TGTGCCTGGAGTGTACCGTATAGCAATCAGCCCCAGCATTTT. As protein: CAWSVPYSNQPQHF.

Here the CDR3 reads CASSEYLLAGGTDTQYF. Here the CDR3 DNA reads TGTGCCAGCAGTGAATATCTGCTAGCGGGAGGCACAGATACGCAGTATTTT. The chain couples TRBV25-1 to TRBJ2-3; 10 nucleotides line up with TRBD2. The CDR3 loop spans 17 amino acids. Germline values: CDR1 MGHDK, CDR2 SYGVNS. V lost 0 bases to trimming and J lost 1 base; unmatched junction nucleotides: 4. Together with reference TRBV25-1 and TRBJ2-3, the CDR3 gives the full variable domain: EADIYQTPRYLVIGTGKKITLECSQTMGHDKMYWYQQDPGMELHLIHYSYGVNSTEKGDLSSESTVSRIRTEHFPLTLESARPSHTSQYLCASSEYLLAGGTDTQYFGPGTRLTVL.

The chain is built from TRBV30 and TRBJ1-5; D remains ambiguous. The CDR3 has 13 residues. V dropped 7 bases and J dropped 4 bases, with 14 bases sitting between them. Germline V gene data show CDR1 as GTSNPN and CDR2 as SVGIG (reference sequence). The CDR3 spells CALDSGGNQPQHF. Here the CDR3 DNA reads TGTGCCTTAGACTCTGGTGGGAATCAGCCCCAGCATTTT.

The chain links TRBV5-1 to TRBJ1-2; 8 bases line up with TRBD1. J gave up 4 bases and V 4 bases, and 15 bases lay outside the gene matches. Germline V gene data show CDR1 as SGHRS and CDR2 as YFSETQ. The CDR3 sequence is 17 residues long. The CDR3 sequence is CASSPGGTGGFGYGYTF. The CDR3 nucleotides are TGCGCCAGCAGCCCTGGTGGTACAGGGGGATTCGGCTATGGCTACACCTTC.

This clone appeared a single time. The CDR3 region has the DNA TGTGCCAGCAGCTTAGCGTCAGGGGAGTCCGGGGAGCTGTTTTTT. Residues: CASSLASGESGELFF. V gene TRBV7-9 combines with J gene TRBJ2-2, with D maybe TRBD1 (6 bases). Germline values: CDR1 SEHNR, CDR2 FQNEAQ (reference sequence). Trimming took 0 bases from V and 6 from J, leaving 11 bases between them. The CDR3 is 15 amino acids.

The chain has TRBV6-1 and TRBJ2-2; D gene ambiguous. This CDR3 spans 14 amino acids. V lost 7 bases, J lost 0 bases, and 9 bases lay in between. Germline CDR1 reads MNHNS; CDR2 reads SASEGT. The CDR3 loop is CASNPGANTGELFF. DNA for the CDR3: TGTGCCAGCAACCCTGGGGCGAACACCGGGGAGCTGTTTTTT.

This chain uses TRBV10-3 with TRBJ2-7; D might be TRBD1 or TRBD2, each matching 5 bases. Germline values: CDR1 ENHRY, CDR2 SYGVKD. V lost 4 bases and J lost 3, with 10 bases in between. CDR3 length equals 13 residues. In nucleotides, the CDR3 is TGTGCCATCAGTGGAGGGGCCGGCTACGAGCAGTACTTC. Translation gives CAISGGAGYEQYF.

The chain links TRBV19 to TRBJ1-1; D unclear. The V gene lost 6 bases and the J gene lost 1 base, with 9 bases spanning the gap. The CDR3 length is 13 residues. The germline gives CDR1 LNHDA, CDR2 SQIVND (reference sequence). The CDR3 loop is CASSTRGNTEAFF. As DNA, the CDR3 is TGTGCCAGTAGCACCCGGGGGAACACTGAAGCTTTCTTT.

The V gene is TRBV29-1, the J gene TRBJ1-2; 10 nucleotides agree with TRBD1. Germline assignment: CDR1 SQVTM and CDR2 ANQGSEA. The CDR3 contains 11 residues. CDR3 in amino acids: CSGGQGYGYTF. Here the CDR3 DNA reads TGCAGTGGGGGACAGGGGTATGGCTACACCTTC.

The chain links TRBV7-8 to TRBJ1-2; D gene ambiguous. Trimming pared 6 bases from V and 4 bases from J, leaving 15 bases between. Germline loops: CDR1 SGHVS, CDR2 FQNEAQ. This CDR3 is built from 14 residues. This CDR3 reads CASSLLPSGYGYTF. The CDR3 bases are TGTGCCAGCAGTCTTCTACCCTCCGGCTATGGCTACACCTTC.

V is TRBV5-1 and J is TRBJ2-1, with 10 bases that match TRBD2. V lost 4 bases, J lost 8 bases, and 15 bases stayed unmatched. The CDR3 sequence is 17 residues long. Germline assignment: CDR1 SGHRS and CDR2 YFSETQ. The CDR3 DNA follows: TGCGCCAGCAGCCGACGGACTAGCGGAGGTTCGTTCCATGAGCAGTTCTTC. Translating it yields CASSRRTSGGSFHEQFF.

The table lists this clone with a count of one. The rearrangement joins TRBV7-9 to TRBJ2-3; the D is unclear. V was shortened by 2 bases and J by 6 bases, with 15 bases between the two germline ends. This CDR3 comprises 15 residues. Germline V CDR1 and CDR2: SEHNR, FQNEAQ (reference sequence). The CDR3: CASSLRPGLGDTQYF. CDR3 bases: TGTGCCAGCAGCTTACGCCCGGGCCTTGGGGATACGCAGTATTTT. Combining the CDR3 with reference TRBV7-9 and TRBJ2-3 gives the whole variable domain DTGVSQNPRHKITKRGQNVTFRCDPISEHNRLYWYRQTLGQGPEFLTYFQNEAQLEKSRLLSDRFSAERPKGSFSTLEIQRTEQGDSAMYLCASSLRPGLGDTQYFGPGTRLTVL.

The chain joins TRBV19 to TRBJ1-4; possibly TRBD1 for D (5 bases). The CDR3 has 16 residues. The germline V gene has CDR1 LNHDA and CDR2 SQIVND (reference sequence). V lost 0 bases to trimming and J lost 5 bases, with 13 bases between them. The CDR3 loop is CASSIDHWQGNEKLFF. The CDR3 bases are TGTGCCAGTAGTATAGATCATTGGCAGGGAAATGAAAAACTGTTTTTT.

J is TRBJ2-1 and V is TRBV5-1, with 7 bases identical to TRBD1. In germline, CDR1 is SGHRS, CDR2 YFSETQ. V trimming: 4 bases; J trimming: 6 bases; junction bases outside the gene matches: 7. The length of the CDR3 is 14 residues. CDR3 sequence reads: CASSQTKGANEQFF. The CDR3 nucleotides read TGCGCCAGCAGCCAGACGAAGGGGGCCAATGAGCAGTTCTTC. The variable domain in full, completed from reference TRBV5-1 and TRBJ2-1, reads KAGVTQTPRYLIKTRGQQVTLSCSPISGHRSVSWYQQTPGQGLQFLFEYFSETQRNKGNFPGRFSGRQFSNSRSEMNVSTLELGDSALYLCASSQTKGANEQFFGPGTRLTVL.

This sequence joins TRBV7-6 and TRBJ1-1; D is possibly TRBD1 (5 bases). Germline loops: CDR1 SGHVS, CDR2 FNYEAQ. V was clipped by 2 bases and J by 1 base, with 11 bases between them. There are 15 residues in the CDR3. For the CDR3, the DNA is TGTGCCAGCAGCTTAATCTCAGGGAGGAACACTGAAGCTTTCTTT. Amino acid sequence: CASSLISGRNTEAFF.

The gene calls are TRBV5-4 and TRBJ1-4; no clear D. The CDR3 length is 16 residues. Deletions cut 0 bases from V and 0 bases from J, with 9 bases between. Germline loops: CDR1 SGHNT, CDR2 YYREEE (reference sequence). CDR3 nucleotide sequence: TGTGCCAGCAGCTTGGAGGGAATCGCAACTAATGAAAAACTGTTTTTT. Protein product: CASSLEGIATNEKLFF. Looking up the rest from reference TRBV5-4 and TRBJ1-4 gives the full variable domain: ETGVTQSPTHLIKTRGQQVTLRCSSQSGHNTVSWYQQALGQGPQFIFQYYREEENGRGNFPPRFSGLQFPNYSSELNVNALELDDSALYLCASSLEGIATNEKLFFGSGTQLSVL.

On this clone: The sample holds other DNA sequences that translate to the same CDR3. The gene calls are TRBV7-6 and TRBJ2-1; 14 nucleotides line up with TRBD2. The CDR3 has 17 residues. Germline trimming cut 6 bases from V and 0 bases from J; bases unmatched to any gene: 4. Per germline, CDR1 SGHVS and CDR2 FNYEAQ. The CDR3 loop reads CASSLGTSGSSYNEQFF. CDR3 in DNA: TGTGCCAGCAGTCTCGGGACTAGCGGGAGCTCCTACAATGAGCAGTTCTTC.

The chain uses TRBV27 and TRBJ2-2; 14 bases fit TRBD2. The CDR3 totals 15 residues. In germline, CDR1 is MNHEY, CDR2 SMNVEV (reference sequence). With 6 bases clipped from V and 7 bases from J, the junction kept 4 bases outside the gene matches. The CDR3 here is CASSQGLAGVGELFF. CDR3 DNA sequence: TGTGCCAGCAGCCAGGGACTAGCGGGAGTCGGGGAGCTGTTTTTT.

This clone was counted a few times. The chain couples TRBV9 to TRBJ2-1, with D perhaps matching TRBD2 (6 bases). The CDR3 extends over 14 amino acids. CDR1 and CDR2 (germline): SGDLS, YYNGEE. V lost 3 bases, J lost 0 bases, and 7 bases lay in between. In DNA form, the CDR3 reads TGTGCCAGCAGCGCCGGGGGCTCCTACAATGAGCAGTTCTTC. Encoded protein: CASSAGGSYNEQFF.

The V call is TRBV28, the J call TRBJ2-1; 11 nucleotides line up with TRBD2. After removal of 6 bases from V and 15 bases from J, the junction contained 7 bases not matched to a gene. This CDR3 spans 12 amino acids. Germline loops: CDR1 MDHEN, CDR2 SYDVKM. This chain's CDR3 is CASRGSGRAGFF. The CDR3 nucleotides are TGTGCCAGCAGGGGTAGCGGGAGGGCCGGGTTCTTC.

This clone was found once. The CDR3 is CASSLDTGGDTEAFF. The CDR3 DNA reads TGCGCCAGCAGCTTGGACACGGGTGGCGACACTGAAGCTTTCTTT. This chain joins TRBV5-1 and TRBJ1-1; D ambiguous. The CDR3 has 15 residues. CDR1 SGHRS and CDR2 YFSETQ come from the germline V gene. The ends were cut back, 0 bases at V and 3 bases at J, with 12 bases in the middle.

The chain has TRBV5-6 and TRBJ2-4, with D uncertain. CDR1 is SGHDT, CDR2 YYEEEE, per germline. CDR3 length equals 15 residues. The V and J ends lost 4 bases and 6 bases respectively, with 17 bases between them. Here the CDR3 DNA reads TGTGCCAGCAGCCCCTGGAGTAGCCTCCTAAACATTCAGTACTTC. The encoded protein is CASSPWSSLLNIQYF.

V gene TRBV29-1 combines with J gene TRBJ2-5; the D gene is possibly TRBD2 (6 bases). Looked up from germline, CDR1 is SQVTM and CDR2 is ANQGSEA. V gave up 7 bases and J gave up 10 bases, with 22 bases separating them. This CDR3 has 13 amino acids. CDR3 protein: CSAGTLLMEGQYF. CDR3 in DNA: TGCAGCGCTGGGACCTTACTCATGGAGGGCCAGTACTTC. The full variable domain, with the rest looked up from reference TRBV29-1 and TRBJ2-5, is SAVISQKPSRDICQRGTSLTIQCQVDSQVTMMFWYRQQPGQSLTLIATANQGSEATYESGFVIDKFPISRPNLTFSTLTVSNMSPEDSSIYLCSAGTLLMEGQYFGPGTRLLVL.

This clone appeared a single time. Additional DNA sequences in this sample encode the identical CDR3. The chain links TRBV29-1 to TRBJ2-5; TRBD2 might be the D (6 bases). V lost 4 bases to trimming and J lost 3 bases, with 9 bases between them. The CDR3 has 12 amino acids. CDR1 SQVTM and CDR2 ANQGSEA come from the germline V gene. The CDR3 loop is CSVVGGEETQYF. The CDR3, as DNA: TGCAGCGTTGTGGGGGGTGAAGAGACCCAGTACTTC.

The genes are TRBV15 and TRBJ1-4, with D possibly TRBD1 on 5 matching bases. V was pared by 0 bases and J by 0 bases, with 5 bases between. The CDR3 has 15 residues. The germline V gene has CDR1 LNHNV and CDR2 YYDKDF (reference sequence). CDR3 in amino acids: CATSREGATNEKLFF. DNA of the CDR3: TGTGCCACCAGCAGAGAAGGGGCAACTAATGAAAAACTGTTTTTT. Complete variable domain (other parts from reference TRBV15 and TRBJ1-4): DAMVIQNPRYQVTQFGKPVTLSCSQTLNHNVMYWYQQKSSQAPKLLFHYYDKDFNNEADTPDNFQSRRPNTSFCFLDIRSPGLGDTAMYLCATSREGATNEKLFFGSGTQLSVL.

The chain employs TRBV5-1 and TRBJ2-2; D not resolved. Germline-derived CDR1 and CDR2 are SGHRS and YFSETQ. The CDR3 extends over 12 amino acids. V was shortened by 5 bases and J by 6 bases, with 8 bases between the two germline ends. The CDR3 nucleotides read TGCGCCAGCAGGGTAACTGCCGGGGAGCTGTTTTTT. Translation: CASRVTAGELFF.

The CDR3: CASSFAKVAGSNTGELFF. The CDR3, as DNA: TGTGCCAGCAGTTTCGCAAAAGTTGCGGGGTCGAACACCGGGGAGCTGTTTTTT. The chain recombines TRBV27 with TRBJ2-2; TRBD2 might be the D (6 bases). Trimming cost V 3 bases and J 0 bases, with 17 bases left between them. The CDR3 extends over 18 amino acids. From germline, CDR1 is MNHEY and CDR2 SMNVEV (reference sequence).